This TCR beta chain appears in the sequencing data of a study of CD8+ T cells in alopecia areata. Study at large: A regimen of oral tofacitinib, 5 to 10 mg twice daily, was given to treated patients.

Germline V gene lookup returns CDR1 MNHEY and CDR2 SVGAGI. Between the trimmed V and J ends, which lost 2 bases and 3 bases, there was a span of 14 bases. There are 15 residues in the CDR3. Alopecia areata patients provided lesional scalp punch biopsies and peripheral blood, both collected for the study. There are a few counts of this clone. Isolated RNA was reverse transcribed into cDNA used as the sequencing template. Sequenced by immunoSEQ multiplex PCR; TCRdb stores in-frame clones only, minus some. In the table there are about 7,900 clones, around 50% of which are singletons. Sequenced here: skin, sampled at week 0. The sequence came from a human donor with alopecia areata. The chain recombines TRBV6-5 with TRBJ2-7; possible D gene TRBD2, 6 bases. This CDR3 reads CASSYSGGARYEQYF. In DNA, the CDR3 is TGTGCCAGCAGTTACAGCGGAGGGGCCCGCTACGAGCAGTACTTC.